These 14 T cell receptor beta chains share one sample of origin, sequenced in a study of long-term antiretroviral therapy in people with HIV. They ran version v3.0 of the immunoSEQ assay at survey level. Profiled with immunoSEQ multiplex PCR; TCRdb holds only in-frame clones, not every one. The sample includes approximately 20,000 clones, roughly 78% seen only once; the top ten take roughly a tenth. The source material was unsorted PBMCs, sampled 4.1 years after starting antiretroviral therapy. The receptors here all came from a woman in her thirties or forties with HIV.

The genes are TRBV1 and TRBJ2-1; the table assigns TRBD1, which was not confirmed against the DNA. TRBV1 is an annotated pseudogene. This CDR3 is built from 13 residues. CDR3: CTSSHVQGDEQFF. CDR3 nucleotide sequence: TGCACCAGCAGCCACGTACAGGGCGATGAGCAGTTCTTC.

The V gene is TRBV15, the J gene TRBJ2-3, with 9 bases lining up with TRBD1. The CDR3 totals 15 residues. Per germline, CDR1 LNHNV and CDR2 YYDKDF (reference sequence). V trimming: 1 base; J trimming: 5 bases; junction bases outside the gene matches: 4. The CDR3 spells CATSRVGTGKDTQYF. CDR3 nucleotide sequence: TGTGCCACCAGCAGAGTTGGGACAGGGAAAGATACGCAGTATTTT.

The chain uses TRBV27 and TRBJ2-1; 13 bases align to TRBD2. This CDR3 has 14 amino acids. Trimming at V came to 8 bases and at J to 6 bases, leaving 4 bases not matched to a gene. Germline-derived CDR1 and CDR2 are MNHEY and SMNVEV (reference sequence). CDR3 bases: TGTGCCAGCCTCGGACTAGCGGGAGTCAATGAGCAGTTCTTC. Its protein is CASLGLAGVNEQFF.

The chain combines TRBV6-5 with TRBJ2-7; 7 bases fit TRBD1. There are 15 residues in the CDR3. V lost 6 bases to trimming and J lost 2 bases; unmatched junction nucleotides: 10. Germline CDR1 is MNHEY and CDR2 is SVGAGI. CDR3: CASSLLSQGPYEQYF. CDR3 nucleotides: TGTGCCAGCAGCCTCTTATCACAGGGGCCCTACGAGCAGTACTTC.

The rearrangement uses TRBV6-6 and TRBJ1-4; a possible D gene is TRBD1 (6 bases). The CDR3 runs 13 residues. The V end lost 6 bases, the J end lost 10 bases, and 15 bases lay between the germline ends. The V gene's germline CDR1 is MNHNY and CDR2 SVGAGI (reference sequence). CDR3 sequence (DNA): TGTGCCAGCAGGGGGGAGGGGGGTGGAAAACTGTTTTTT. It translates to CASRGEGGGKLFF.

The V call is TRBV2, the J call TRBJ2-5; possible D gene TRBD1, 6 bases. Germline CDR1 SNHLY, CDR2 FYNNEI. Trimming pared 3 bases from V and 7 bases from J, leaving 18 bases between. The CDR3 spans 15 residues. CDR3 sequence: CASSDRDNIGATQYF. The CDR3 DNA is TGTGCCAGCAGTGATCGGGACAACATAGGGGCGACCCAGTACTTC.

The CDR3, as DNA: TGTGCCAGCAGCGTGTACGGCGGGAATGAGCAGTTCTTC. It specifies CASSVYGGNEQFF. This rearrangement joins TRBV9 to TRBJ2-1; D is perhaps TRBD2 (5 bases). The CDR3 runs to 13 residues. CDR1 SGDLS and CDR2 YYNGEE come from the germline V gene. With 2 bases removed from V and 7 bases from J, the gap between germline ends came to 10 bases.

The chain carries TRBV6-5 and TRBJ2-7, with 11 bases that match TRBD1. Germline V gene lookup returns CDR1 MNHEY and CDR2 SVGAGI. CDR3 length: 14 amino acids. V was pared by 7 bases and J by 3 bases, with 5 bases of the junction left unmatched. The DNA for the CDR3 is TGTGCCAGCACCGCCGGGACAGGGGGCTACGAGCAGTACTTC. This translates into CASTAGTGGYEQYF.

In its sample, this clone was seen a few times. V gene TRBV6-6 combines with J gene TRBJ1-3, with D tentatively TRBD1 (6 bases). The V gene lost 4 bases and the J gene lost 1 base, with 8 bases spanning the gap. Germline-derived CDR1 and CDR2 are MNHNY and SVGAGI (reference sequence). CDR3 length: 14 amino acids. As DNA, the CDR3 is TGTGCCAGCAGTTCGACAGGATCTGGAAACACCATATATTTT. Protein sequence: CASSSTGSGNTIYF.

The CDR3 sequence: CASSMLGSSPLHF. As DNA, the CDR3 is TGTGCCAGTAGTATGTTAGGATCGTCACCCCTCCACTTT. J is TRBJ1-6 and V is TRBV19; D is uncertain. Germline V gene sequence: CDR1 LNHDA, CDR2 SQIVND (reference sequence). This CDR3 is built from 13 residues. Trimming took off 3 bases at V and 10 bases at J, with 10 bases between the two ends.

The J gene is TRBJ2-7, the V gene TRBV29-1; D is uncertain. The ends were cut back, 4 bases at V and 7 bases at J, with 14 bases in the middle. The germline CDR1 and CDR2 sequences are SQVTM and ANQGSEA. The length of the CDR3 is 12 residues. In DNA form, the CDR3 reads TGCAGCGTTGGAGTACCTCCGAGAGAGCAGTACTTC. Its protein is CSVGVPPREQYF.

The chain combines TRBV2 with TRBJ2-5, with 7 bases lining up with TRBD1. CDR1 is SNHLY and CDR2 is FYNNEI in the germline V gene. V gave up 4 bases and J gave up 5 bases; unmatched junction bases: 1. CDR3 size: 12 residues. CDR3 region: CASSVGGETQYF. In nucleotides, the CDR3 is TGTGCCAGCAGTGTAGGGGGCGAGACCCAGTACTTC. The full variable domain, rest sourced from reference TRBV2 and TRBJ2-5, is EPEVTQTPSHQVTQMGQEVILRCVPISNHLYFYWYRQILGQKVEFLVSFYNNEISEKSEIFDDQFSVERPDGSNFTLKIRSTKLEDSAMYFCASSVGGETQYFGPGTRLLVL.

Only one count was recorded for this clone. The rearrangement joins TRBV19 to TRBJ2-7; TRBD2 matches at 8 bases. The ends lost 4 bases at V and 1 base at J; junction bases unmatched: 9. Germline V lookup: CDR1 LNHDA, CDR2 SQIVND (reference sequence). The length of the CDR3 is 16 residues. This CDR3 reads CASSTDTSGGSYEQYF. CDR3 nucleotides: TGTGCCAGTAGTACCGATACTAGCGGAGGATCCTACGAGCAGTACTTC.

This rearrangement joins TRBV6-1 to TRBJ2-7; D perhaps matches TRBD2 (5 bases). CDR1 is MNHNS, CDR2 SASEGT, per germline. The V and J ends lost 9 bases and 0 bases respectively, with 12 bases between them. The CDR3 contains 13 residues. CDR3 sequence: CASLKTNSYEQYF. CDR3 nucleotides: TGTGCCAGTCTGAAGACTAACTCCTACGAGCAGTACTTC.